This is a list of T cell receptor beta chains from one sample in a study of T-cell memory formation after mild COVID-19. Via MiXCR, TCRdb re-called the 5' RACE reads, giving one row per CDR3 protein. Of around 450,000 distinct CDR3 sequences detected, roughly 24% appear once; the ten largest clones hold 7% to 9.5%. The sequencing sample was made of PBMCs or a T cell subset sorted from them (not recorded which). The source is an adult woman who had mild COVID-19 (a few samples of this study predate the infection). Cell type and time point are not known. Both conserved end residues are part of each CDR3. A D gene is named only where the DNA matches it firmly. Clone size is shown for a subset of rows, as once, few, many or a class of expanded clone.

>TRBJ1-1|13|once|.|TRBV30
CAWSVEGYTEAFF
TGTGCCTGGAGTGTGGAGGGTTACACTGAAGCTTTCTTT
>TRBJ2-2|16|.|.|TRBV5-1
CASSLGSISNTGELFF
TGCGCCAGCAGCTTGGGGTCTATCTCGAACACCGGGGAGCTGTTTTTT
>TRBJ2-7|12|once|.|TRBV29-1
CSVEDRPYEQYF
TGCAGCGTTGAAGACAGACCCTACGAGCAGTACTTC
>TRBJ2-1|15|few|.|TRBV9
CASSRSGGLSNEQFF
TGTGCCAGCAGCCGTTCCGGAGGCCTCTCGAATGAGCAGTTCTTC
>TRBJ2-7|14|.|.|TRBV18
CASSPLGGGGEQYF
TGTGCCAGCTCACCCCTGGGAGGGGGAGGCGAGCAGTACTTC
>TRBJ1-2|19|few|TRBD1|TRBV7-6
CASSSERGQGAVVVYGYTF
TGTGCCAGCAGCTCAGAACGGGGACAGGGGGCTGTTGTGGTCTATGGCTACACCTTC
>TRBJ2-1|14|few|.|TRBV7-2
CASSPVGGSGEQFF
TGTGCCAGCAGTCCAGTGGGGGGTTCGGGTGAGCAGTTCTTC
>TRBJ2-1|16|few|.|TRBV20-1
CSARDSGTLSYNEQFF
TGCAGTGCTAGAGATTCGGGGACACTCTCCTACAATGAGCAGTTCTTC
>TRBJ2-5|15|few|.|TRBV29-1
CSVGGWESLQETQYF
TGCAGCGTTGGTGGGTGGGAGTCATTACAAGAGACCCAGTACTTC
>TRBJ2-2|15|.|.|TRBV11-3
CASSWRGPNTGELFF
TGTGCCAGCAGCTGGCGGGGGCCGAACACCGGGGAGCTGTTTTTT
>TRBJ2-5|12|.|.|TRBV20-1
CSARSDRETQYF
TGCAGTGCTAGGTCCGATAGAGAGACCCAGTACTTC
>TRBJ1-1|14|.|.|TRBV4-1
CASSQEDQGTEAFF
TGCGCCAGCAGCCAAGAGGACCAGGGAACTGAAGCTTTCTTT
>TRBJ2-1|14|.|.|TRBV5-6
CASSLGQYYNEQFF
TGTGCCAGCAGCTTGGGACAATACTACAATGAGCAGTTCTTC
>TRBJ2-6|15|.|.|TRBV6-2/TRBV6-3
CASSSQTSGANVLTF
TGTGCCAGCAGTTCCCAGACCTCTGGGGCCAACGTCCTGACTTTC
>TRBJ1-4|15|few|.|TRBV20-1
CSARTGGGLNEKLFF
TGCAGTGCTAGAACCGGCGGGGGCCTTAATGAAAAACTGTTTTTT
>TRBJ1-5|15|few|.|TRBV5-5
CASSLDLAGSQPQHF
TGTGCCAGCAGCTTGGATTTGGCGGGTTCTCAGCCCCAGCATTTT
>TRBJ1-2|13|.|.|TRBV11-2
CASSLSGSDGYTF
TGTGCCAGCAGCCTTTCAGGGTCGGATGGCTACACCTTC
>TRBJ2-5|14|few|.|TRBV11-2
CASSLDPQRKTQYF
TGTGCCAGCAGCCTCGACCCGCAGAGAAAGACCCAGTACTTC
>TRBJ2-5|16|.|.|TRBV6-9
CASSTTDTSNQETQYF
TGTGCCAGCAGCACAACTGATACTAGTAACCAAGAGACCCAGTACTTC
>TRBJ2-3|14|.|.|TRBV4-2
CASSQGEGIDTQYF
TGTGCCAGCAGCCAAGGAGAGGGGATAGATACGCAGTATTTT
>TRBJ1-1|14|.|.|TRBV4-1
CASSQEGTTEEAFF
TGCGCCAGCAGCCAAGAAGGGACGACAGAAGAAGCTTTCTTT
>TRBJ2-6|16|many|.|TRBV12-3/TRBV12-4
CASSSQGTSGANVLTF
TGTGCCAGCAGTTCACAGGGCACATCTGGGGCCAACGTCCTGACTTTC
>TRBJ2-7|13|.|.|TRBV19
CASTGAVPYEQYF
TGTGCCAGTACAGGCGCAGTCCCTTACGAGCAGTACTTC
>TRBJ2-3|11|.|.|TRBV11-3
CASSSAGTQYF
TGTGCCAGCAGCTCAGCGGGTACGCAGTATTTT
>TRBJ2-1|15|once|TRBD1|TRBV12-3/TRBV12-4
CASRPSGQGYNEQFF
TGTGCCAGCAGGCCGTCAGGACAGGGCTACAATGAGCAGTTCTTC
>TRBJ2-5|12|few|.|TRBV7-9
CATSLIQETQYF
TGTGCCACCTCGCTCATCCAAGAGACCCAGTACTTC
>TRBJ2-5|14|few|TRBD1|TRBV4-1
CASSQQAGGETQYF
TGCGCCAGCAGCCAACAGGCAGGGGGAGAGACCCAGTACTTC
>TRBJ2-7|14|few|.|TRBV13
CASSLGRQGFEQYF
TGTGCCAGCAGCTTAGGTCGGCAGGGCTTCGAGCAGTACTTC
>TRBJ2-5|12|few|.|TRBV24-1
CATSDLWETQYF
TGTGCCACCAGTGACCTATGGGAGACCCAGTACTTC
>TRBJ1-1|18|.|TRBD1|TRBV27
CASSFPSPGQGGSTEAFF
TGTGCCAGCAGTTTCCCCTCACCGGGACAGGGAGGTAGCACTGAAGCTTTCTTT
>TRBJ1-1|16|.|TRBD1|TRBV12-3/TRBV12-4
CASSSIQGPTNTEAFF
TGTGCCAGCAGTTCTATACAGGGGCCTACGAACACTGAAGCTTTCTTT
>TRBJ1-5|15|few|.|TRBV6-5
CASSPVRQKHQPQHF
TGTGCCAGCAGCCCGGTTCGACAGAAGCATCAGCCCCAGCATTTT
>TRBJ2-7|15|few|TRBD1|TRBV20-1
CSARSPGQGSYEQYF
TGCAGTGCTAGAAGTCCGGGACAGGGCTCCTACGAGCAGTACTTC
>TRBJ2-2|16|.|.|TRBV27
CASRLGGAIPTGELFF
TGTGCCAGCAGGCTAGGGGGGGCCATTCCCACCGGGGAGCTGTTTTTT
>TRBJ2-7|14|.|TRBD2|TRBV6-6
CASIQAGSSYEQYF
TGTGCCAGCATCCAAGCGGGAAGCTCCTACGAGCAGTACTTC
>TRBJ1-1|13|.|.|TRBV21-1
CASSKDRGLEAFF
TGTGCCAGCAGCAAAGACAGGGGGTTGGAAGCTTTCTTT
>TRBJ2-4|12|few|.|TRBV2
CASSGDSHIQYF
TGTGCCAGCAGTGGCGACAGCCACATTCAGTACTTC
>TRBJ2-7|15|few|.|TRBV10-3
CAISESPEGDSEQYF
TGTGCCATCAGTGAGTCACCGGAAGGGGACTCCGAGCAGTACTTC
>TRBJ2-7|12|.|.|TRBV5-6
CASTQSSYEQYF
TGTGCCAGCACCCAGAGCTCCTACGAGCAGTACTTC
>TRBJ2-1|12|.|.|TRBV5-1
CASKHHGDEQFF
TGCGCCAGCAAGCACCACGGTGATGAGCAGTTCTTC
>TRBJ1-1|17|.|.|TRBV7-6
CASSFSIQGPMNTEAFF
TGTGCCAGCAGCTTTTCCATACAGGGTCCTATGAACACTGAAGCTTTCTTT
>TRBJ2-7|14|.|.|TRBV27
CASSLLGRAHEQYF
TGTGCCAGCAGTTTATTAGGCAGGGCCCACGAGCAGTACTTC
>TRBJ2-1|17|few|TRBD2|TRBV7-6
CASSLGAGGTLGNEQFF
TGTGCCAGCAGCTTGGGAGCGGGGGGGACGCTGGGCAATGAGCAGTTCTTC
>TRBJ1-1|15|.|.|TRBV5-1
CASSWGGIQNTEAFF
TGCGCCAGCAGCTGGGGGGGGATCCAAAACACTGAAGCTTTCTTT
>TRBJ1-5|15|.|TRBD1|TRBV7-9
CASSWGQGENQPQHF
TGTGCCAGCAGCTGGGGACAGGGGGAAAACCAGCCCCAGCATTTT
>TRBJ2-7|15|.|.|TRBV27
CASSLGAGLSYEQYF
TGTGCCAGCAGTTTAGGGGCAGGGCTATCCTACGAGCAGTACTTC
>TRBJ2-5|13|few|.|TRBV5-1
CASSLEGEQTQYF
TGCGCCAGCAGCTTGGAGGGAGAACAGACCCAGTACTTC
>TRBJ2-7|15|few|.|TRBV5-6
CASSPPTRNLYEQYF
TGTGCCAGCAGCCCGCCGACAAGAAACCTCTACGAGCAGTACTTC
>TRBJ2-7|15|.|TRBD2|TRBV7-2
CASSYGLAGSGEQYF
TGTGCCAGCAGCTACGGACTAGCGGGATCGGGGGAGCAGTACTTC
>TRBJ2-3|15|.|.|TRBV4-1
CASSPPLGSTDTQYF
TGCGCCAGCAGCCCCCCCCTAGGTAGCACAGATACGCAGTATTTT
>TRBJ1-1|14|once|.|TRBV6-5
CASSYDDLNTEAFF
TGTGCCAGCAGTTACGATGACTTGAACACTGAAGCTTTCTTT
>TRBJ1-1|15|.|.|TRBV7-9
CASSLPSGAGTEAFF
TGTGCCAGCAGCCTTCCGTCAGGGGCGGGCACTGAAGCTTTCTTT
>TRBJ1-1|14|few|.|TRBV6-5
CASSYSGGGTEAFF
TGTGCCAGCAGTTACTCAGGGGGGGGCACTGAAGCTTTCTTT
>TRBJ1-1|14|.|.|TRBV12-3/TRBV12-4
CASRSQSMNTEAFF
TGTGCCAGCAGATCTCAGAGTATGAACACTGAAGCTTTCTTT
>TRBJ1-2|15|.|TRBD1|TRBV4-1
CASSPRVRQGGGYTF
TGCGCCAGCAGCCCCCGTGTCAGACAGGGAGGCGGCTACACCTTC
>TRBJ2-7|17|few|TRBD2|TRBV18
CASSPPGFLAGAYEQYF
TGTGCCAGCTCACCACCGGGTTTCCTAGCGGGGGCCTACGAGCAGTACTTC